This TCR beta chain was profiled in a study of cytomegalovirus exposure and HLA in healthy donors. Across the whole study: In an earlier analysis, 95 million to 130 million unique TCR beta sequences were found from 150 million to 200 million T cells. Samples from HLA-typed donors yielded about 85 million unique TCRs in an early data release.

Trimming took 2 bases from V and 3 from J; bases not matched to a gene: 3. There are 15 residues in the CDR3. Germline CDR1 and CDR2: SGHDT and YYEEEE. This PCR relied on a set of 60 Vbeta primers and 13 Jbeta primers. Measured with immunoSEQ multiplex PCR; TCRdb has only the in-frame clones, and not every one. The table has a few hundred thousand clones, 83% seen once. The clonotype originates from a girl aged 5-17 years in good health and CMV-seronegative. The chain couples TRBV5-6 to TRBJ2-5; 11 bases are shared with TRBD2. The sequenced sample was PBMCs. The CDR3 sequence is CASSFIAGGEETQYF. CDR3 DNA sequence: TGTGCCAGCAGCTTCATAGCGGGAGGGGAAGAGACCCAGTACTTC.